These 15 T cell receptor beta chains share one sample of origin, sequenced in a study of cytomegalovirus exposure and HLA in healthy donors. A multiplex PCR was run with 60 Vbeta primers and 13 Jbeta primers. Sequenced by immunoSEQ multiplex PCR; TCRdb stores in-frame clones only, minus some. The sample shows about 140,000 clones, approximately 80% of them seen only once. The sequenced material came from PBMCs. The receptors derive from a boy aged 2-9 years in good health and CMV-seronegative.

The chain combines TRBV7-3 with TRBJ1-5, with D perhaps TRBD1 (5 bases). Looked up from germline, CDR1 is SGHTA and CDR2 is FQGTGA. The V end lost 5 bases, the J end lost 4 bases, and 12 bases lay between the germline ends. The CDR3 spans 14 residues. The CDR3 loop is CASSAPTENQPQHF. The CDR3 bases are TGTGCCAGCAGCGCACCGACAGAAAATCAGCCCCAGCATTTT.

The CDR3 region is CASSLMSLYYNEQFF. CDR3 DNA sequence: TGTGCCAGCAGCTTAATGAGTCTGTATTACAATGAGCAGTTCTTC. This sequence joins TRBV7-2 and TRBJ2-1; D is uncertain. CDR3 length: 15 amino acids. Germline V gene sequence: CDR1 SGHTA, CDR2 FQGNSA. The ends were cut back, 2 bases at V and 4 bases at J, with 12 bases in the middle.

The chain carries TRBV6-5 and TRBJ1-2, with TRBD1 identical over 9 bases. The germline V gene has CDR1 MNHEY and CDR2 SVGAGI. The CDR3 is 16 amino acids. V lost 2 bases and J lost 5; bases outside the gene matches: 9. Written as DNA, the CDR3 is TGTGCCAGCAGTTACCAACCCGGGACAGGGAAGTATGGCTACACCTTC. Protein product: CASSYQPGTGKYGYTF.

This chain connects TRBV13 to TRBJ2-5, with no clear D. Germline-derived CDR1 and CDR2 are PRHDT and FYEKMQ (reference sequence). The ends were cut back, 8 bases at V and 1 base at J, with 23 bases in the middle. The length of the CDR3 is 17 residues. This CDR3 reads CASSPTTTDRLQETQYF. In DNA, the CDR3 is TGTGCCAGCTCCCCCACAACTACCGACCGTCTCCAAGAGACCCAGTACTTC.

The J gene is TRBJ1-4, the V gene TRBV30; 7 bases fit TRBD1. The CDR3 is made up of 16 amino acids. CDR1 and CDR2 (germline): GTSNPN, SVGIG (reference sequence). V shed 1 base, J shed 6 bases, and the junction held 11 bases outside the gene matches. Here the CDR3 reads CAWSAFRGRSDEKLFF. CDR3 DNA sequence: TGTGCCTGGAGTGCGTTTAGGGGGCGGTCGGATGAAAAACTGTTTTTT.

V usage is TRBV11-3 and J usage is TRBJ2-1, with TRBD2 matching over 8 bases. The germline gives CDR1 SGHNT, CDR2 YENEEA. With V trimmed by 4 bases and J by 6 bases, 5 bases remained unmatched. The CDR3 contains 14 residues. CDR3 nucleotide sequence: TGTGCCAGCAGCTCTCTTAGCGGGATCAATGAGCAGTTCTTC. This encodes CASSSLSGINEQFF.

This chain links TRBV4-2 with TRBJ1-5, with 9 bases fitting TRBD1. Germline-derived CDR1 and CDR2 are LGHNA and YNFKEQ. The CDR3 spans 16 residues. Losses at the gene ends were 1 base for V and 7 bases for J; bases not matched to a gene: 8. The CDR3 is CASSQAMDRGGQPQHF. The CDR3, as DNA: TGTGCCAGCAGCCAAGCAATGGACAGGGGAGGGCAGCCCCAGCATTTT.

The DNA for the CDR3 is TGTGCCAGTACCGTGACAGGGGTCGGGGAGCTGTTTTTT. Translated: CASTVTGVGELFF. The V call is TRBV19, the J call TRBJ2-2; TRBD1 matches 8 bases. In germline, CDR1 is LNHDA, CDR2 SQIVND (reference sequence). J lost 7 bases, V lost 7 bases, and 5 bases had no gene match. CDR3 size: 13 residues. The full variable domain, completed using reference TRBV19 and TRBJ2-2, is DGGITQSPKYLFRKEGQNVTLSCEQNLNHDAMYWYRQDPGQGLRLIYYSQIVNDFQKGDIAEGYSVSREKKESFPLTVTSAQKNPTAFYLCASTVTGVGELFFGEGSRLTVL.

The genes are TRBV5-1 and TRBJ2-1; 8 bases are shared with TRBD2. J lost 0 bases, V lost 0 bases, and 5 bases had no gene match. The germline CDR1 and CDR2 sequences are SGHRS and YFSETQ. The CDR3 loop spans 17 amino acids. The CDR3 DNA follows: TGCGCCAGCAGCTTGGTGGTAGCGGGATACTCCTACAATGAGCAGTTCTTC. Its protein is CASSLVVAGYSYNEQFF.

This clone has more than one count but fewer than ten. This rearrangement joins TRBV18 to TRBJ1-2; 9 bases align to TRBD1. With 6 bases clipped from V and 8 bases from J, the junction kept 7 bases outside the gene matches. This CDR3 spans 13 amino acids. Germline V gene sequence: CDR1 KGHSH, CDR2 LQKENI. CDR3 nucleotides: TGTGCCAGCTCTGGACAGGGGCCGGGAGGCTACACCTTC. Translation: CASSGQGPGGYTF. Complete variable domain (other parts from reference TRBV18 and TRBJ1-2): NAGVMQNPRHLVRRRGQEARLRCSPMKGHSHVYWYRQLPEEGLKFMVYLQKENIIDESGMPKERFSAEFPKEGPSILRIQQVVRGDSAAYFCASSGQGPGGYTFGSGTRLTVV.

V usage is TRBV4-2 and J usage is TRBJ2-3, with TRBD2 matching 12 bases. The CDR3 totals 17 residues. Per germline, CDR1 LGHNA and CDR2 YNFKEQ. The V gene end was trimmed by 1 base and the J gene end by 5 bases; junction bases not matched to a gene: 7. The CDR3 spells CASSQVLAGGPEDTQYF. In nucleotides, the CDR3 is TGTGCCAGCAGCCAAGTTCTAGCGGGAGGGCCCGAAGATACGCAGTATTTT.

The rearrangement joins TRBV25-1 to TRBJ1-5; no firm D call. V was pared by 3 bases and J by 2 bases, with 8 bases between. Germline CDR1 is MGHDK and CDR2 is SYGVNS. The CDR3 extends over 14 amino acids. The chain's CDR3 is CASSDDWRNQPQHF. As DNA, the CDR3 is TGTGCCAGCAGTGATGATTGGCGCAATCAGCCCCAGCATTTT.

This clone was observed once. This sequence joins TRBV7-9 and TRBJ2-5; 14 bases fit TRBD2. The DNA matches TRBJ2-7 better at its end, which makes the J call doubtful. The germline gives CDR1 SEHNR, CDR2 FQNEAQ (reference sequence). The CDR3 contains 16 residues. CDR3 amino acids: CASSRGLAGVGYEQYF. CDR3 bases: TGTGCCAGCAGCAGGGGACTAGCGGGAGTCGGGTACGAGCAGTACTTC.

This rearrangement joins TRBV5-4 to TRBJ2-1, with 7 bases identical to TRBD2. Trimming at V came to 2 bases and at J to 0 bases, leaving 2 bases not matched to a gene. The germline V gene has CDR1 SGHNT and CDR2 YYREEE (reference sequence). The CDR3 is made up of 15 amino acids. DNA of the CDR3: TGTGCCAGCAGCTTTCGGGGGGACTCCTACAATGAGCAGTTCTTC. Protein: CASSFRGDSYNEQFF.

The chain joins TRBV5-4 to TRBJ2-5; TRBD2 is a possible D gene (6 bases). Germline V gene data show CDR1 as SGHNT and CDR2 as YYREEE (reference sequence). The CDR3 sequence is 15 residues long. V lost 4 bases, J lost 5 bases, and 18 bases lay in between. CDR3 protein: CASSPGGGRKETQYF. The CDR3 DNA reads TGTGCCAGCAGCCCCGGCGGAGGGCGTAAGGAGACCCAGTACTTC.